One sample yielded the 22 T cell receptor beta chains listed below, sequenced in a study of blood T cell repertoires in COVID-19. This table comes from immunoSEQ multiplex PCR, and its TCRdb copy is limited to in-frame clones, with some not included. The sample lists 200,000 to 250,000 clones; about 89% were seen once. The sample comprised peripheral blood. The receptor set was obtained from an older woman who had recovered from COVID-19.

V and J are TRBV5-8 and TRBJ1-4; 9 nucleotides align to TRBD1. The ends lost 6 bases at V and 7 bases at J; junction bases unmatched: 7. Germline V gives CDR1 SGHTS, CDR2 YDEGEE. This CDR3 is 14 amino acids long. In DNA form, the CDR3 reads TGTGCCAGCATCACCGGGACAGGGAGTGAAAAACTGTTTTTT. This translates into CASITGTGSEKLFF.

The V gene is TRBV29-1, the J gene TRBJ2-7; D ambiguous. Germline V CDR1 and CDR2: SQVTM, ANQGSEA. This CDR3 region has 10 residues. Trimming shortened V by 6 bases and J by 3 bases, and 6 bases separated the two germline ends. As DNA, the CDR3 is TGCAGCGTCAAAAACTACGAGCAGTACTTC. The encoded protein is CSVKNYEQYF.

The rearrangement uses TRBV6-5 and TRBJ1-1; no definite D call. The CDR3 contains 12 residues. Germline V lookup: CDR1 MNHEY, CDR2 SVGAGI. Trimming removed 2 bases from V and 11 bases from J, with 12 bases in between. In nucleotides, the CDR3 is TGTGCCAGCAGTTACGTCGGCGGGTGGGCTTTCTTT. It yields the protein CASSYVGGWAFF.

The genes are TRBV7-2 and TRBJ2-3; 9 bases fit TRBD1. V lost 5 bases to trimming and J lost 4 bases; unmatched junction nucleotides: 7. The CDR3 is made up of 15 amino acids. Per germline, CDR1 SGHTA and CDR2 FQGNSA. CDR3 region: CASSPWDRVADTQYF. Here the CDR3 DNA reads TGTGCCAGCAGCCCTTGGGACAGGGTGGCAGATACGCAGTATTTT. The whole variable domain, remainder taken from reference TRBV7-2 and TRBJ2-3, is GAGVSQSPSNKVTEKGKDVELRCDPISGHTALYWYRQSLGQGLEFLIYFQGNSAPDKSGLPSDRFSAERTGGSVSTLTIQRTQQEDSAVYLCASSPWDRVADTQYFGPGTRLTVL.

This chain's CDR3 is CASSLGAGGQFF. The CDR3, as DNA: TGTGCCAGCAGCTTAGGTGCAGGGGGACAGTTCTTC. This rearrangement joins TRBV7-6 to TRBJ2-1; 7 nucleotides match TRBD1. Trimming at V came to 1 base and at J to 13 bases, leaving 4 bases not matched to a gene. The CDR3 runs to 12 residues. CDR1 SGHVS and CDR2 FNYEAQ come from the germline V gene.

The chain combines TRBV10-3 with TRBJ1-4, with 7 positions matching TRBD1. Germline loops: CDR1 ENHRY, CDR2 SYGVKD. The V gene end was trimmed by 2 bases and the J gene end by 0 bases; junction bases not matched to a gene: 3. This CDR3 has 16 amino acids. CDR3 residues: CAISEGQGATNEKLFF. The CDR3 coding sequence is TGTGCCATCAGTGAGGGTCAGGGGGCAACTAATGAAAAACTGTTTTTT.

This clone was counted only a few times. This rearrangement joins TRBV5-4 to TRBJ2-1, with D maybe TRBD2 (5 bases). Deletions cut 0 bases from V and 0 bases from J, with 7 bases between. The germline V gene has CDR1 SGHNT and CDR2 YYREEE (reference sequence). The CDR3 is made up of 15 amino acids. This CDR3 is CASSLVGDSYNEQFF. The CDR3 coding sequence is TGTGCCAGCAGCTTGGTCGGGGACTCCTACAATGAGCAGTTCTTC.

The V call is TRBV28, the J call TRBJ2-2; 14 bases are shared with TRBD2. The CDR3 totals 15 residues. After removal of 9 bases from V and 5 bases from J, the junction contained 5 bases not matched to a gene. Looked up from germline, CDR1 is MDHEN and CDR2 is SYDVKM. CDR3 nucleotide sequence: TGTGCCAGTAGGACTAGCGGGGGGCCGACCGGGGAGCTGTTTTTT. It specifies CASRTSGGPTGELFF.

This chain joins TRBV7-2 and TRBJ2-2; D might be TRBD2 (6 bases). Germline V CDR1 and CDR2: SGHTA, FQGNSA. The CDR3 runs 14 residues. Deletions cut 0 bases from V and 6 bases from J, with 8 bases between. Written as DNA, the CDR3 is TGTGCCAGCAGCTTAGCCTGGGAGGCCGGGGAGCTGTTTTTT. Its protein is CASSLAWEAGELFF.

The chain links TRBV3-1 (or the pseudogene TRBV3-2) to TRBJ2-3, with TRBD2 as a possible D gene (5 bases). Germline V gene lookup returns CDR1 LGHDT and CDR2 YNNKEL (reference sequence). V lost 1 base, J lost 5 bases, and 7 bases lay in between. The CDR3 contains 13 residues. This chain's CDR3 is CASSQGEGDTQYF. The CDR3 nucleotides are TGTGCCAGCAGCCAAGGCGAGGGAGATACGCAGTATTTT.

In this sample, this clone turned up once. The rearrangement joins TRBV2 to TRBJ2-7; TRBD1 is a possible D gene (6 bases). The CDR3 sequence is 14 residues long. The V end lost 7 bases, the J end lost 6 bases, and 19 bases lay between the germline ends. The germline gives CDR1 SNHLY, CDR2 FYNNEI. CDR3 in amino acids: CASIEARGRSEQYF. CDR3 nucleotides: TGTGCCAGCATTGAGGCCAGGGGTCGGAGCGAGCAGTACTTC.

This clone was seen a few times. The chain is built from TRBV9 and TRBJ1-6; TRBD1 is a possible D gene (6 bases). V was clipped by 4 bases and J by 6 bases, with 17 bases between them. Per the germline V gene, CDR1 is SGDLS and CDR2 is YYNGEE. This CDR3 spans 16 amino acids. The CDR3 spells CASSRNIDRPNSPLHF. The CDR3 nucleotides read TGTGCCAGCAGCCGTAATATTGACAGGCCTAATTCACCCCTCCACTTT.

The CDR3 DNA reads as TGTGCCAGCAGCCCAGACCTAGCGGGGATCACCGGGGAGCTGTTTTTT. Protein: CASSPDLAGITGELFF. The V gene is TRBV7-2, the J gene TRBJ2-2; 9 positions match TRBD2. V lost 5 bases to trimming and J lost 4 bases; unmatched junction nucleotides: 8. This CDR3 region has 16 residues. From germline, CDR1 is SGHTA and CDR2 FQGNSA.

The chain links TRBV5-4 to TRBJ1-5, with D perhaps matching TRBD1 (5 bases). V was cut by 0 bases and J by 6 bases, with 13 bases left in between. The CDR3 consists of 15 residues. Germline CDR1 SGHNT, CDR2 YYREEE (reference sequence). CDR3 bases: TGTGCCAGCAGCTTGGACCCCCGGGGGAGTCAGCCCCAGCATTTT. This gives the protein CASSLDPRGSQPQHF. Using reference TRBV5-4 and TRBJ1-5 for the parts outside the CDR3, the full variable domain is ETGVTQSPTHLIKTRGQQVTLRCSSQSGHNTVSWYQQALGQGPQFIFQYYREEENGRGNFPPRFSGLQFPNYSSELNVNALELDDSALYLCASSLDPRGSQPQHFGDGTRLSIL.

V is TRBV7-8 and J is TRBJ2-7, with 12 bases matching TRBD2. V was clipped by 1 base and J by 9 bases; unmatched bases: 7. The CDR3 has 15 residues. The germline CDR1 and CDR2 sequences are SGHVS and FQNEAQ. The DNA of the CDR3 is TGTGCCAGCAGCTTAGGACTAGCGGGGGCCAAGGGGCAGTACTTC. Its translation: CASSLGLAGAKGQYF.

The J gene is TRBJ2-7, the V gene TRBV20-1; tentatively, D is TRBD1 (5 bases). This CDR3 region has 11 residues. Germline-derived CDR1 and CDR2 are DFQATT and SNEGSKA (reference sequence). Trimming removed 6 bases from V and 5 bases from J, with 11 bases in between. The DNA for the CDR3 is TGCAGTGCGGCAAAGGGGAACGAGCAGTACTTC. It translates to CSAAKGNEQYF.

This rearrangement joins TRBV10-3 to TRBJ1-1; maybe TRBD1 (5 bases). The CDR3 spans 15 residues. Trimming removed 10 bases from V and 1 base from J, with 19 bases in between. Germline V gene data show CDR1 as ENHRY and CDR2 as SYGVKD. This chain's CDR3 is CATRGLGGGNTEAFF. The CDR3 bases are TGTGCCACCCGGGGCCTCGGGGGAGGGAACACTGAAGCTTTCTTT.

The chain couples TRBV7-8 to TRBJ2-7; 11 bases agree with TRBD2. Germline-derived CDR1 and CDR2 are SGHVS and FQNEAQ. V trimming: 6 bases; J trimming: 6 bases; junction bases outside the gene matches: 10. This CDR3 spans 15 amino acids. The CDR3: CASRGLAETLGEQYF. DNA of the CDR3: TGTGCCAGCAGGGGACTAGCGGAGACTTTAGGCGAGCAGTACTTC.

A remark on this clone: One end of the junction varies from germline; a read error may be responsible. The chain uses TRBV7-7 and TRBJ2-5; 7 bases agree with TRBD1. This CDR3 is built from 15 residues. Per germline, CDR1 SSHAT and CDR2 FNYEAQ (reference sequence). The CDR3 loop reads CASSLERDSHETQYF. The CDR3 coding sequence is TGTGCTAGCAGCTTAGAACGGGACAGTCATGAGACCCAGTACTTC. Looking up the rest from reference TRBV7-7 and TRBJ2-5 gives the full variable domain: GAGVSQSPRYKVTKRGQDVTLRCDPISSHATLYWYQQALGQGPEFLTYFNYEAQPDKSGLPSDRFSAERPEGSISTLTIQRTEQRDSAMYRCASSLERDSHETQYFGPGTRLLVL.

This clone occurred a few times. The chain has TRBV11-2 and TRBJ1-5; D is perhaps TRBD1 (6 bases). The CDR3 sequence is 15 residues long. Trimming shortened V by 3 bases and J by 4 bases, and 13 bases separated the two germline ends. CDR1 and CDR2 from the germline V gene are SGHAT and FQNNGV. CDR3 sequence (DNA): TGTGCCAGCAGCTTTGGACAGTTTCCTAATCAGCCCCAGCATTTT. Protein product: CASSFGQFPNQPQHF.

This chain joins TRBV6-5 and TRBJ1-1; the D gene is possibly TRBD1 (5 bases). The CDR3 is made up of 14 amino acids. Germline CDR1 and CDR2: MNHEY and SVGAGI. V was shortened by 0 bases and J by 5 bases, with 10 bases between the two germline ends. CDR3 loop: CASSYSGGWTEAFF. DNA for the CDR3: TGTGCCAGCAGTTACTCCGGGGGTTGGACTGAAGCTTTCTTT.

The V call is TRBV2, the J call TRBJ1-1; tentatively, D is TRBD1 (6 bases). In germline, CDR1 is SNHLY, CDR2 FYNNEI. The CDR3 contains 16 residues. Trimming cost V 8 bases and J 4 bases, with 23 bases left between them. CDR3 coding DNA: TGTGCCAGCGGATCCCCAACCACAGGGATTGGCACTGAAGCTTTCTTT. This gives the protein CASGSPTTGIGTEAFF.